These 21 T cell receptor beta chains were all obtained from the same sample, sequenced in a study of T cell changes during pregnancy in multiple sclerosis. TCRdb keeps only in-frame clones here, not all; method: immunoSEQ multiplex PCR. This sample carries 70,000 to 90,000 clones, about 90% of them seen once, and the ten largest clones take roughly 3.5%. The sequencing here drew on PBMCs, taken in the first trimester of pregnancy. The source of these receptors is a female donor in good health, serving as a control in a pregnancy study. Some clones in this sample may be carry-over from other donors' samples.

The chain employs TRBV4-2 and TRBJ1-5; TRBD1 is a possible D gene (6 bases). V was pared by 0 bases and J by 6 bases, with 12 bases between. CDR3 length: 15 residues. Per the germline V gene, CDR1 is LGHNA and CDR2 is YNFKEQ. CDR3: CASSQDFGGSQPQHF. CDR3 coding DNA: TGTGCCAGCAGCCAAGATTTTGGGGGCAGTCAGCCCCAGCATTTT.

This chain uses TRBV19 with TRBJ1-1; D ambiguous. V gave up 5 bases and J gave up 2 bases, with 12 bases separating them. The CDR3 covers 14 residues. Germline CDR1 LNHDA, CDR2 SQIVND (reference sequence). The CDR3: CASSLQTPNTEAFF. The CDR3 region has the DNA TGTGCCAGTAGTCTGCAGACACCAAACACTGAAGCTTTCTTT.

The J gene is TRBJ2-1, the V gene TRBV29-1, with D possibly TRBD1 on 5 matching bases. Trimming took off 1 base at V and 3 bases at J, with 13 bases between the two ends. Looked up from germline, CDR1 is SQVTM and CDR2 is ANQGSEA. The length of the CDR3 is 15 residues. The CDR3 reads CSVEGRRVLYNEQFF. The CDR3 nucleotides read TGCAGCGTTGAAGGCCGCAGGGTCCTCTACAATGAGCAGTTCTTC.

The chain is built from TRBV28 and TRBJ1-2, with D uncertain. The ends were cut back, 6 bases at V and 4 bases at J, with 12 bases in the middle. The CDR3 is 13 amino acids. Germline V lookup: CDR1 MDHEN, CDR2 SYDVKM. The CDR3 reads CASSLGPAYGYTF. The CDR3 DNA reads TGTGCCAGCAGCTTAGGGCCAGCCTATGGCTACACCTTC.

The chain employs TRBV5-4 and TRBJ2-5; 15 positions match TRBD2. CDR1 is SGHNT and CDR2 is YYREEE in the germline V gene (reference sequence). This CDR3 has 16 residues. Trimming took 4 bases from V and 3 from J; bases not matched to a gene: 4. CDR3 nucleotide sequence: TGTGCCAGCAGCAGCGGGACTAGCGGGAGGAAAGAGACCCAGTACTTC. It codes for CASSSGTSGRKETQYF. Full variable domain (rest looked up from reference TRBV5-4 and TRBJ2-5): ETGVTQSPTHLIKTRGQQVTLRCSSQSGHNTVSWYQQALGQGPQFIFQYYREEENGRGNFPPRFSGLQFPNYSSELNVNALELDDSALYLCASSSGTSGRKETQYFGPGTRLLVL.

The chain uses TRBV19 and TRBJ1-5; weak D call: TRBD1 (6 bases). V was cut by 3 bases and J by 5 bases, with 17 bases left in between. Germline values: CDR1 LNHDA, CDR2 SQIVND (reference sequence). The CDR3 contains 16 residues. CDR3 in amino acids: CASSIKGGPRDQPQHF. CDR3 in DNA: TGTGCCAGTAGTATTAAGGGGGGGCCGCGGGATCAGCCCCAGCATTTT.

The rearrangement links TRBV4-1 to TRBJ1-5, with D maybe TRBD1 (5 bases). The CDR3 length is 14 residues. Germline V gene sequence: CDR1 MGHRA, CDR2 YSYEKL. V was cut by 2 bases and J by 7 bases, with 12 bases left in between. The CDR3 nucleotides read TGCGCCAGCAGCCAACAACAGCGGGGCCAGCCCCAGCATTTT. It is translated as CASSQQQRGQPQHF.

This chain connects TRBV28 to TRBJ1-5; maybe TRBD1 (6 bases). The V end was cut by 6 bases, the J end by 3 bases, with 12 bases between. This CDR3 contains 14 residues. The germline gives CDR1 MDHEN, CDR2 SYDVKM. CDR3 sequence reads: CASSLTGINQPQHF. In DNA form, the CDR3 reads TGTGCCAGCAGCCTAACAGGGATCAATCAGCCCCAGCATTTT. The full variable domain, in which reference TRBV28 and TRBJ1-5 provide the parts outside the CDR3, is DVKVTQSSRYLVKRTGEKVFLECVQDMDHENMFWYRQDPGLGLRLIYFSYDVKMKEKGDIPEGYSVSREKKERFSLILESASTNQTSMYLCASSLTGINQPQHFGDGTRLSIL.

The sample holds a few counts of this clone. The chain is built from TRBV7-2 and TRBJ1-1; maybe TRBD1 (6 bases). V lost 8 bases, J lost 5 bases, and 15 bases lay in between. The CDR3 totals 13 residues. CDR1 SGHTA and CDR2 FQGNSA come from the germline V gene. For the CDR3, the DNA is TGTGCCAGCTTGTGGGGGCAAACTACTGAAGCTTTCTTT. Its translation: CASLWGQTTEAFF.

The chain carries TRBV5-1 and TRBJ2-7; TRBD1 agrees at 9 bases. CDR1 SGHRS and CDR2 YFSETQ come from the germline V gene. Losses at the gene ends were 0 bases for V and 5 bases for J; bases not matched to a gene: 9. The CDR3 totals 16 residues. CDR3 bases: TGCGCCAGCAGCTTGGAATCGGGACAGGGAAGCCACGAGCAGTACTTC. This gives the protein CASSLESGQGSHEQYF.

The chain couples TRBV6-5 to TRBJ2-7; possibly TRBD1 for D (6 bases). This CDR3 contains 12 residues. Germline loops: CDR1 MNHEY, CDR2 SVGAGI. V lost 4 bases and J lost 4, with 8 bases in between. CDR3 residues: CASSSQGYEQYF. CDR3 in DNA: TGTGCCAGCAGTTCACAGGGTTACGAGCAGTACTTC.

This clone has a single count. The chain uses TRBV7-9 and TRBJ2-7, with D uncertain. V lost 3 bases and J 1 base, leaving 7 bases between the germline ends. Germline CDR1 and CDR2: SEHNR and FQNEAQ (reference sequence). This CDR3 region has 13 residues. The CDR3 DNA reads as TGTGCCAGCAGCTTTATTCCTTCCTACGAGCAGTACTTC. This gives the protein CASSFIPSYEQYF.

In DNA form, the CDR3 reads TGTGCCAGCAGCCTCGGGTCCGGGGAAGATACGCAGTATTTT. Its protein product is CASSLGSGEDTQYF. The chain recombines TRBV7-9 with TRBJ2-3, with D tentatively TRBD2 (5 bases). Germline CDR1 SEHNR, CDR2 FQNEAQ (reference sequence). The V end lost 5 bases, the J end lost 5 bases, and 14 bases lay between the germline ends. The CDR3 is 14 amino acids.

This chain links TRBV5-4 with TRBJ1-1, with D possibly matching TRBD1 (5 bases). Germline V gives CDR1 SGHNT, CDR2 YYREEE (reference sequence). This CDR3 contains 17 residues. V dropped 2 bases and J dropped 4 bases, with 21 bases sitting between them. In DNA, the CDR3 is TGTGCCAGCAGCTTTACTCTCTCCGGGGGGACTGTCACTGAAGCTTTCTTT. Protein sequence: CASSFTLSGGTVTEAFF.

The genes are TRBV9 and TRBJ2-1; a possible D gene is TRBD2 (6 bases). Between the trimmed V and J ends, which lost 4 bases and 8 bases, there was a span of 13 bases. The CDR3 has 13 residues. CDR1 is SGDLS and CDR2 is YYNGEE in the germline V gene. The CDR3 reads CASSIRLDHEQFF. The CDR3 DNA reads TGTGCCAGCAGCATCCGACTAGACCATGAGCAGTTCTTC.

V gene TRBV5-1 combines with J gene TRBJ1-1, with D unresolved. V was clipped by 6 bases and J by 2 bases, with 8 bases between them. This CDR3 region has 12 residues. In germline, CDR1 is SGHRS, CDR2 YFSETQ. CDR3 protein: CASTDTNTEAFF. The CDR3 DNA sequence: TGCGCCAGCACCGATACAAACACTGAAGCTTTCTTT.

The chain employs TRBV27 and TRBJ2-1; 8 bases fit TRBD1. The V and J ends lost 0 bases and 6 bases, in that order; junction bases with no gene match: 4. The V gene's germline CDR1 is MNHEY and CDR2 SMNVEV (reference sequence). The CDR3 consists of 15 residues. The CDR3 DNA is TGTGCCAGCAGTTTATCCAACACAGGGGGCAATGAGCAGTTCTTC. Its protein is CASSLSNTGGNEQFF.

This sequence joins TRBV18 and TRBJ2-6; weak D call: TRBD2 (5 bases). Germline V gene data show CDR1 as KGHSH and CDR2 as LQKENI. V was cut by 0 bases and J by 0 bases, with 12 bases left in between. The CDR3 length is 18 residues. The CDR3 DNA sequence: TGTGCCAGCTCACCACCGATGGACTGGCGCTCTGGGGCCAACGTCCTGACTTTC. Protein product: CASSPPMDWRSGANVLTF. Together with reference TRBV18 and TRBJ2-6, the CDR3 gives the full variable domain: NAGVMQNPRHLVRRRGQEARLRCSPMKGHSHVYWYRQLPEEGLKFMVYLQKENIIDESGMPKERFSAEFPKEGPSILRIQQVVRGDSAAYFCASSPPMDWRSGANVLTFGAGSRLTVL.

The rearrangement links TRBV7-6 to TRBJ2-4; perhaps TRBD2 as D (6 bases). The V gene's germline CDR1 is SGHVS and CDR2 FNYEAQ. Deletions cut 3 bases from V and 0 bases from J, with 15 bases between. The CDR3 extends over 17 amino acids. The CDR3 DNA sequence: TGTGCCAGCAGCTTGGGTCAGAGGGACTTAGCCAAAAACATTCAGTACTTC. Its protein product is CASSLGQRDLAKNIQYF.

The V gene is TRBV4-1, the J gene TRBJ2-7; D is unclear. The CDR3 sequence is 14 residues long. Germline V gene sequence: CDR1 MGHRA, CDR2 YSYEKL. Trimming took off 0 bases at V and 0 bases at J, with 6 bases between the two ends. The CDR3 reads CASSQDWSSYEQYF. The DNA for the CDR3 is TGCGCCAGCAGCCAAGACTGGAGCTCCTACGAGCAGTACTTC.

V and J are TRBV19 and TRBJ2-3, with 9 bases identical to TRBD2. This CDR3 is 14 amino acids long. V lost 8 bases and J lost 5; bases outside the gene matches: 8. Germline CDR1 and CDR2: LNHDA and SQIVND (reference sequence). CDR3 coding DNA: TGTGCCAGTGGGTTAGCGGGAGCGGTAGATACGCAGTATTTT. Encoded protein: CASGLAGAVDTQYF.